Shown below are 21 T cell receptor beta chains from a single sample sequenced in a study of radiotherapy plus CTLA-4 blockade in lung cancer. The repertoire was sequenced with immunoSEQ multiplex PCR; TCRdb's copy has only in-frame clones and lacks some. Here the sample spans 45,000 to 55,000 clones, roughly 76% being singletons. Source: peripheral blood, taken from a patient treated with radiotherapy plus ipilimumab. The receptor set was obtained from a human donor with non-small cell lung cancer who had stable disease on radiotherapy plus ipilimumab.

The CDR3 DNA is TGTGCCAGTAGTACCGGGACAGGGGCCGGAGAGACCCAGTACTTC. Encoded protein: CASSTGTGAGETQYF. The gene calls are TRBV19 and TRBJ2-5; TRBD1 matches at 10 bases. CDR1 LNHDA and CDR2 SQIVND come from the germline V gene (reference sequence). Trimming took 4 bases from V and 4 from J; bases not matched to a gene: 6. This CDR3 contains 15 residues. The whole variable domain, filled in from reference TRBV19 and TRBJ2-5, reads DGGITQSPKYLFRKEGQNVTLSCEQNLNHDAMYWYRQDPGQGLRLIYYSQIVNDFQKGDIAEGYSVSREKKESFPLTVTSAQKNPTAFYLCASSTGTGAGETQYFGPGTRLLVL.

This chain links TRBV7-2 with TRBJ2-7; D is perhaps TRBD1 or TRBD2 (5 bases each). The germline V gene has CDR1 SGHTA and CDR2 FQGNSA. The length of the CDR3 is 15 residues. V was pared by 3 bases and J by 1 base, with 13 bases between. The CDR3 loop reads CASSFGTDGSYEQYF. In DNA, the CDR3 is TGTGCCAGCAGCTTTGGGACGGACGGTTCCTACGAGCAGTACTTC.

In DNA, the CDR3 is TGTGCCAGCAGGAACCGACCGGCGGGTAATTCACCCCTCCACTTT. Amino acids: CASRNRPAGNSPLHF. V is TRBV6-5 and J is TRBJ1-6; D is unresolved. Germline V gene lookup returns CDR1 MNHEY and CDR2 SVGAGI. Trimming removed 6 bases from V and 6 bases from J, with 15 bases in between. The CDR3 extends over 15 amino acids.

This clone showed up just once. The chain has TRBV7-8 and TRBJ2-1; 7 bases map to TRBD1. With 4 bases clipped from V and 7 bases from J, the junction kept 10 bases outside the gene matches. The CDR3 has 15 residues. Looked up from germline, CDR1 is SGHVS and CDR2 is FQNEAQ. This CDR3 reads CASSSSRDSRNEQFF. Here the CDR3 DNA reads TGTGCCAGCAGCTCATCAAGGGACAGCCGTAATGAGCAGTTCTTC.

The chain combines TRBV7-2 with TRBJ2-7; 7 bases agree with TRBD1. This CDR3 region has 13 residues. V lost 5 bases to trimming and J lost 3 bases; unmatched junction nucleotides: 4. Per the germline V gene, CDR1 is SGHTA and CDR2 is FQGNSA. The CDR3 nucleotides read TGTGCCAGCAGCAACAACAGGGGCTACGAGCAGTACTTC. It yields the protein CASSNNRGYEQYF.

The sample holds a few counts of this clone. A far larger clone is just one base off, so this is likely a read error. Other DNA variants within this sample encode the same CDR3. V usage is TRBV5-1 and J usage is TRBJ1-4; D is undetermined. Between the trimmed V and J ends, which lost 4 bases and 7 bases, there was a span of 17 bases. The germline V gene encodes CDR1 SGHRS and CDR2 YFSETQ. CDR3 size: 15 residues. CDR3 sequence (DNA): TGCGCCAGCAGCCCGTGGACCGTCTGGGGTGAAAAACTGTTTTTT. Protein sequence: CASSPWTVWGEKLFF. The whole variable domain, filled in from reference TRBV5-1 and TRBJ1-4, reads KAGVTQTPRYLIKTRGQQVTLSCSPISGHRSVSWYQQTPGQGLQFLFEYFSETQRNKGNFPGRFSGRQFSNSRSEMNVSTLELGDSALYLCASSPWTVWGEKLFFGSGTQLSVL.

This clone was found many times. The chain combines TRBV19 with TRBJ1-5; D remains ambiguous. The germline V gene encodes CDR1 LNHDA and CDR2 SQIVND (reference sequence). The CDR3 contains 15 residues. V lost 7 bases and J 3 bases, leaving 16 bases between the germline ends. CDR3 DNA sequence: TGTGCCAGTACGTCTGGCACTAGTTTCAATCAGCCCCAGCATTTT. This codes for CASTSGTSFNQPQHF.

The rearrangement uses TRBV5-1 and TRBJ1-3; a weak D match, TRBD1 (6 bases). Trimming shortened V by 4 bases and J by 4 bases, and 9 bases separated the two germline ends. This CDR3 is 13 amino acids long. The germline V gene encodes CDR1 SGHRS and CDR2 YFSETQ. The CDR3 nucleotides are TGCGCCAGCAGCCCCGGGACAGGAAACACCATATATTTT. Encoded protein: CASSPGTGNTIYF. The full variable domain, in which reference TRBV5-1 and TRBJ1-3 provide the parts outside the CDR3, is KAGVTQTPRYLIKTRGQQVTLSCSPISGHRSVSWYQQTPGQGLQFLFEYFSETQRNKGNFPGRFSGRQFSNSRSEMNVSTLELGDSALYLCASSPGTGNTIYFGEGSWLTVV.

There are a few counts of this clone. V usage is TRBV5-1 and J usage is TRBJ2-7, with TRBD1 identical over 7 bases. The germline CDR1 and CDR2 sequences are SGHRS and YFSETQ. The J segment lost 3 bases and the V segment lost 0 bases, leaving 6 bases of the junction unmatched. The CDR3 is 15 amino acids. CDR3 sequence reads: CASSLEVGTVYEQYF. The CDR3, as DNA: TGCGCCAGCAGCTTGGAGGTTGGGACAGTCTACGAGCAGTACTTC.

This clone has only a few counts. The chain carries TRBV6-5 and TRBJ2-7; TRBD1 matches at 7 bases. This CDR3 has 13 residues. V lost 6 bases, J lost 3 bases, and 5 bases stayed unmatched. Germline V gene lookup returns CDR1 MNHEY and CDR2 SVGAGI. The CDR3 spells CASRQGKSYEQYF. DNA of the CDR3: TGTGCCAGCAGACAGGGGAAAAGCTACGAGCAGTACTTC.

The V call is TRBV5-4, the J call TRBJ1-3; tentative D call: TRBD1 (5 bases). The CDR3 sequence is 15 residues long. Per the germline V gene, CDR1 is SGHNT and CDR2 is YYREEE (reference sequence). V was shortened by 0 bases and J by 2 bases, with 9 bases between the two germline ends. As DNA, the CDR3 is TGTGCCAGCAGCTTGGAGTCAGGGACTGGAAACACCATATATTTT. This sequence encodes CASSLESGTGNTIYF.

This chain connects TRBV5-5 to TRBJ2-1; 7 bases line up with TRBD1. Germline CDR1 reads SGHKS; CDR2 reads YYEKEE (reference sequence). The CDR3 loop spans 14 amino acids. V lost 3 bases to trimming and J lost 6 bases; unmatched junction nucleotides: 6. The CDR3: CASSSGTEINEQFF. CDR3 in DNA: TGTGCCAGCAGCTCCGGGACAGAGATCAATGAGCAGTTCTTC.

The chain joins TRBV9 to TRBJ2-1; 12 nucleotides align to TRBD2. The CDR3 extends over 17 amino acids. Germline CDR1 and CDR2: SGDLS and YYNGEE. V was clipped by 0 bases and J by 2 bases; unmatched bases: 3. CDR3 sequence reads: CASSVDPSGGAYNEQFF. The CDR3 region has the DNA TGTGCCAGCAGCGTAGATCCTAGCGGGGGGGCCTACAATGAGCAGTTCTTC.

CDR3 residues: CASSPQQGALGYTF. As DNA, the CDR3 is TGTGCCAGCAGCCCCCAACAGGGGGCCTTGGGCTACACCTTC. The chain links TRBV7-8 to TRBJ1-2; TRBD1 aligns across 9 bases. This CDR3 region has 14 residues. J was trimmed by 8 bases and V by 5 bases; bases with no gene match: 9. Germline CDR1 reads SGHVS; CDR2 reads FQNEAQ. Combining the CDR3 with reference TRBV7-8 and TRBJ1-2 gives the whole variable domain GAGVSQSPRYKVAKRGQDVALRCDPISGHVSLFWYQQALGQGPEFLTYFQNEAQLDKSGLPSDRFFAERPEGSVSTLKIQRTQQEDSAVYLCASSPQQGALGYTFGSGTRLTVV.

This clone is labeled as medium-sized (0.01 to 0.1%). The chain carries TRBV28 and TRBJ1-1; 9 bases align to TRBD1. Germline V gene sequence: CDR1 MDHEN, CDR2 SYDVKM. CDR3 length equals 12 residues. Losses at the gene ends were 1 base for V and 11 bases for J; bases not matched to a gene: 2. The CDR3 nucleotides are TGTGCCAGCAGTTTATCCGGGACAGGGGCTTTCTTT. It yields the protein CASSLSGTGAFF. The full variable domain, its missing parts supplied by reference TRBV28 and TRBJ1-1, is DVKVTQSSRYLVKRTGEKVFLECVQDMDHENMFWYRQDPGLGLRLIYFSYDVKMKEKGDIPEGYSVSREKKERFSLILESASTNQTSMYLCASSLSGTGAFFGQGTRLTVV.

The rearrangement joins TRBV15 to TRBJ1-5; D ambiguous. The germline V gene has CDR1 LNHNV and CDR2 YYDKDF (reference sequence). CDR3 size: 15 residues. The V end was cut by 3 bases, the J end by 3 bases, with 12 bases between. The CDR3 loop is CATSSDLLTNQPQHF. For the CDR3, the DNA is TGTGCCACCAGCAGTGACCTCCTCACCAATCAGCCCCAGCATTTT. The variable domain in full, completed from reference TRBV15 and TRBJ1-5, reads DAMVIQNPRYQVTQFGKPVTLSCSQTLNHNVMYWYQQKSSQAPKLLFHYYDKDFNNEADTPDNFQSRRPNTSFCFLDIRSPGLGDTAMYLCATSSDLLTNQPQHFGDGTRLSIL.

This sequence joins TRBV5-1 and TRBJ1-4; a possible D gene is TRBD1 (5 bases). Germline loops: CDR1 SGHRS, CDR2 YFSETQ. The CDR3 covers 15 residues. Trimming removed 0 bases from V and 6 bases from J, with 12 bases in between. The CDR3 region is CASSLVGGVDEKLFF. CDR3 sequence (DNA): TGCGCCAGCAGCTTGGTTGGAGGGGTCGATGAAAAACTGTTTTTT.

The V call is TRBV6-5, the J call TRBJ1-2, with 8 bases identical to TRBD1. Trimming at V came to 5 bases and at J to 8 bases, leaving 10 bases not matched to a gene. The CDR3 has 14 amino acids. Germline V gene sequence: CDR1 MNHEY, CDR2 SVGAGI. This CDR3 reads CASSPGTGNRGYTF. The CDR3 nucleotides read TGTGCCAGCAGTCCCGGGACAGGTAATCGAGGCTACACCTTC.

The chain's CDR3 is CASSLIGDDQAFF. In DNA form, the CDR3 reads TGTGCCAGCAGCTTAATTGGGGACGACCAAGCTTTCTTT. V usage is TRBV7-9 and J usage is TRBJ1-1; D is possibly TRBD1 (5 bases). CDR3 length: 13 amino acids. The ends were cut back, 2 bases at V and 9 bases at J, with 13 bases in the middle. Germline assignment: CDR1 SEHNR and CDR2 FQNEAQ (reference sequence).

CDR3 nucleotides: TGTGCCAGCAGTCTATACGGGACAGGGGCGTCTGGGGCCAAAAACATTCAGTACTTC. Its translation: CASSLYGTGASGAKNIQYF. The chain combines TRBV27 with TRBJ2-4; 10 positions match TRBD1. Germline V gene data show CDR1 as MNHEY and CDR2 as SMNVEV (reference sequence). Unmatched junction bases numbered 14, after V lost 5 bases and J lost 1 base. The CDR3 contains 19 residues.

The chain couples TRBV5-4 to TRBJ2-3; D not resolved. CDR3 size: 13 residues. V was pared by 0 bases and J by 1 base, with 3 bases between. From germline, CDR1 is SGHNT and CDR2 YYREEE (reference sequence). The chain's CDR3 is CASSLVGTDTQYF. The DNA for the CDR3 is TGTGCCAGCAGCTTGGTAGGCACAGATACGCAGTATTTT. The whole variable domain, remainder taken from reference TRBV5-4 and TRBJ2-3, is ETGVTQSPTHLIKTRGQQVTLRCSSQSGHNTVSWYQQALGQGPQFIFQYYREEENGRGNFPPRFSGLQFPNYSSELNVNALELDDSALYLCASSLVGTDTQYFGPGTRLTVL.